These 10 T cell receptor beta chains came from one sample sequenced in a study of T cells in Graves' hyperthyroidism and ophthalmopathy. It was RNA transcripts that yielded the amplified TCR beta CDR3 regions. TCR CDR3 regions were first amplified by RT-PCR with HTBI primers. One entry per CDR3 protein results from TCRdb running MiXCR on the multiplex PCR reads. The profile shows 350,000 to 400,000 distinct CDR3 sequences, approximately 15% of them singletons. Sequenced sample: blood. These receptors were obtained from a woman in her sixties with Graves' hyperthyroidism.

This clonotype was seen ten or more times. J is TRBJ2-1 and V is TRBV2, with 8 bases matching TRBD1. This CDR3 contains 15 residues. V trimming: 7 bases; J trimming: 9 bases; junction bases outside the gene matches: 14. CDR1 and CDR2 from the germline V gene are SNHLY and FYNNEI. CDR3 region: CASTLTGQAWTEQFF. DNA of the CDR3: TGTGCCAGCACCCTCACGGGACAGGCTTGGACTGAGCAGTTCTTC.

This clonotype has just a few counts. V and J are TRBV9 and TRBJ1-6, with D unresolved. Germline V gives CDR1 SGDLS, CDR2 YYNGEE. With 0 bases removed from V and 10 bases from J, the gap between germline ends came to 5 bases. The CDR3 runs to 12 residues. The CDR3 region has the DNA TGTGCCAGCAGCGTAGAGGGATCACCCCTCCACTTT. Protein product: CASSVEGSPLHF.

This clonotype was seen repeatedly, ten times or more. This CDR3 is CASSTTSNTEAFF. CDR3 sequence (DNA): TGTGCCAGCAGTACGACCTCGAACACTGAAGCTTTCTTT. The genes are TRBV28 and TRBJ1-1; no clear D. V was trimmed by 5 bases and J by 1 base, leaving 8 bases between them. In germline, CDR1 is MDHEN, CDR2 SYDVKM. The CDR3 contains 13 residues.

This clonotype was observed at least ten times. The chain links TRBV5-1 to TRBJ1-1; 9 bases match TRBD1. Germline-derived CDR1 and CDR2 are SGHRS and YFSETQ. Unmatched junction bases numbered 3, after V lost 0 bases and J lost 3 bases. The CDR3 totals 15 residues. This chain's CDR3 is CASSLDGQGYTEAFF. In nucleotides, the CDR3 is TGCGCCAGCAGCTTGGACGGACAGGGGTACACTGAAGCTTTCTTT.

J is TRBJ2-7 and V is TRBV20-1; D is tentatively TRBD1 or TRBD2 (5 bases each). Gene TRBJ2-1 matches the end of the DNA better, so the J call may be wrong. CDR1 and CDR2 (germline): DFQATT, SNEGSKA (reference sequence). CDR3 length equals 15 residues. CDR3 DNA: TGCAGTGCTTCTAGGGACGGGATGAGCTCCTACGAGCAGTTCTTC. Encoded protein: CSASRDGMSSYEQFF.

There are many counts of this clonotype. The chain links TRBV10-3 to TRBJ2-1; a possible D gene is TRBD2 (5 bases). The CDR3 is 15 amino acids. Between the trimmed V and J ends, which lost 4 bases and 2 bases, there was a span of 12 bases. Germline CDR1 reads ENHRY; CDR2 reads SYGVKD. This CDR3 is CAISVIGEPYNEQFF. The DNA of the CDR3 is TGTGCCATCAGTGTAATCGGGGAACCCTACAATGAGCAGTTCTTC.

DNA of the CDR3: TGTGCCAGCAGTATAACAGGGGGCACAGATACGCAGTATTTT. This sequence encodes CASSITGGTDTQYF. V gene TRBV28 combines with J gene TRBJ2-3; TRBD1 matches at 7 bases. This CDR3 region has 14 residues. V trimming: 5 bases; J trimming: 1 base; junction bases outside the gene matches: 3. CDR1 and CDR2 from the germline V gene are MDHEN and SYDVKM.

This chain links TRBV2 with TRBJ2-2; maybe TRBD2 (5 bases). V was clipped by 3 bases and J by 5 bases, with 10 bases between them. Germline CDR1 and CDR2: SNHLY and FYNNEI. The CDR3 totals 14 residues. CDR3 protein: CASSETGTTGELFF. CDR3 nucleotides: TGTGCCAGCAGTGAGACGGGAACAACCGGGGAGCTGTTTTTT.

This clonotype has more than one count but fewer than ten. This CDR3 is CASSPLAGQGGLVDEKLFF. The CDR3 region has the DNA TGTGCCAGCAGTCCATTAGCGGGACAGGGGGGGTTAGTGGATGAAAAACTGTTTTTT. The chain links TRBV28 to TRBJ1-4, with 11 bases fitting TRBD1. The CDR3 consists of 19 residues. J gave up 6 bases and V 5 bases, and 17 bases lay outside the gene matches. Per the germline V gene, CDR1 is MDHEN and CDR2 is SYDVKM.

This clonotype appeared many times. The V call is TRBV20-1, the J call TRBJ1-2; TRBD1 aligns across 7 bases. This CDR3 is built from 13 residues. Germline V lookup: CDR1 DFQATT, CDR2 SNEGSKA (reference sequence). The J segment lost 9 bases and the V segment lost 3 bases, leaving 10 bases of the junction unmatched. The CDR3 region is CSASVGTEDSYTF. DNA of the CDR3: TGCAGTGCTAGTGTAGGGACAGAAGATAGCTACACCTTC.